This T cell receptor (beta chain) was identified in a study of patients and donors after allogeneic stem cell transplantation. TCRdb re-analysed the RT-PCR reads in MiXCR, keeping a single row per CDR3 protein. Among 800,000 to 1,000,000 distinct CDR3 sequences listed, about 20% were seen once. V was pared by 0 bases and J by 5 bases, with 14 bases between. This CDR3 contains 15 residues. Germline V lookup: CDR1 SGHDT, CDR2 YYEEEE. The receptor's source is a human donor who was either an allogeneic HSCT recipient or a stem cell or donor lymphocyte infusion donor (not recorded which). It is not recorded whose cells these are; they may come from a transplant donor. Source material: blood, either unsorted or a sorted T cell fraction (not recorded which). The J gene is TRBJ2-5, the V gene TRBV5-6, with D perhaps matching TRBD2 (5 bases). CDR3 in amino acids: CASSLVLPRRETQYF. The CDR3 DNA is TGTGCCAGCAGCTTGGTACTACCACGGAGGGAGACCCAGTACTTC. Full variable domain (remainder filled in from reference TRBV5-6 and TRBJ2-5): DAGVTQSPTHLIKTRGQQVTLRCSPKSGHDTVSWYQQALGQGPQFIFQYYEEEERQRGNFPDRFSGHQFPNYSSELNVNALLLGDSALYLCASSLVLPRRETQYFGPGTRLLVL.